This T cell receptor (beta chain) was recovered during a study of neoadjuvant nivolumab and ipilimumab in lung cancer. Overall study: The combination arm added day-1 ipilimumab 1 mg/kg to nivolumab 3 mg/kg on days 1, 15, 29.

Assay used: immunoSEQ multiplex PCR; TCRdb lists only in-frame clones, some missing. The table shows approximately 31,000 clones, with just over 90% occurring only once. V shed 7 bases and J shed 4 bases, with 17 bases lying between them. The CDR3 has 14 amino acids. In germline, CDR1 is SGHKS, CDR2 YYEKEE (reference sequence). The sequencing here drew on peripheral blood, taken after neoadjuvant nivolumab, alone or with ipilimumab, at or shortly before surgery. The V call is TRBV5-5, the J call TRBJ2-5; possibly TRBD2 for D (6 bases). This TCR came from an adult with non-small cell lung cancer. The CDR3 loop is CASPLSGRSETQYF. CDR3 DNA sequence: TGTGCCAGCCCCCTTTCGGGGAGGTCAGAGACCCAGTACTTC. The variable domain in full, completed from reference TRBV5-5 and TRBJ2-5, reads DAGVTQSPTHLIKTRGQQVTLRCSPISGHKSVSWYQQVLGQGPQFIFQYYEKEERGRGNFPDRFSARQFPNYSSELNVNALLLGDSALYLCASPLSGRSETQYFGPGTRLLVL.